This T cell receptor (beta chain) was sequenced during a study of blood T cells in healthy people across ages. This clonotype was seen a single time. What it recognizes is unknown. The authors ran a second PCR of about 6 to 11 cycles using a sample-barcoded 5' primer and a J-beta primer mix. TCRdb called the 5' RACE reads again in MiXCR, with one record for every CDR3 protein. The sample holds about 900,000 distinct CDR3 sequences; around two thirds are singletons and the top ten take 25% to 35%. Each individual donor underwent a draw of roughly 10 milliliters of peripheral blood. No fewer than 5.5 micrograms of total RNA were isolated from every sample. Points from the study as a whole: For the donors, CMV status was unknown and possibly confounded expanded clonotype changes.

This CDR3 has 11 residues. Trimming took off 9 bases at V and 8 bases at J, with 12 bases between the two ends. Germline CDR1 KGHDR, CDR2 SFDVKD. The rearrangement links TRBV24-1 to TRBJ1-1; no clear D. The TCR sequence derives from a man aged 30-40 years in good health. The sequenced sample consisted of blood. DNA of the CDR3: TGTGCCACCGGGTGGGCTGGGGAAGCTTTCTTT. It is translated as CATGWAGEAFF.